The 16 T cell receptor beta chains listed next were all sequenced from one sample in a study of cytomegalovirus exposure and HLA in healthy donors. The assay was immunoSEQ multiplex PCR, and TCRdb's table has in-frame clones only and misses some. This sample has about 240,000 clones, with approximately 83% found just once. Source material: PBMCs. The receptors shown here come from a woman aged 25 to 45 in good health and CMV-seropositive.

The rearrangement uses TRBV19 and TRBJ1-1; 7 positions agree with TRBD1. V shed 5 bases, J shed 0 bases, and the junction held 3 bases outside the gene matches. Germline CDR1 and CDR2: LNHDA and SQIVND (reference sequence). CDR3 length: 14 residues. The CDR3 bases are TGTGCCAGTAGTCGACAGGGCATGAACACTGAAGCTTTCTTT. Encoded protein: CASSRQGMNTEAFF. Full variable domain (rest looked up from reference TRBV19 and TRBJ1-1): DGGITQSPKYLFRKEGQNVTLSCEQNLNHDAMYWYRQDPGQGLRLIYYSQIVNDFQKGDIAEGYSVSREKKESFPLTVTSAQKNPTAFYLCASSRQGMNTEAFFGQGTRLTVV.

Written as DNA, the CDR3 is TGTGCCTGGAGGATAGGGACTAGCTTTGAAGAGACCCAGTACTTC. Amino acid sequence: CAWRIGTSFEETQYF. The genes are TRBV30 and TRBJ2-5; TRBD2 matches at 9 bases. The CDR3 loop spans 15 amino acids. CDR1 is GTSNPN and CDR2 is SVGIG in the germline V gene (reference sequence). V trimming: 3 bases; J trimming: 3 bases; junction bases outside the gene matches: 8.

This clone was seen a single time. This chain uses TRBV15 with TRBJ2-1; 12 bases align to TRBD2. This CDR3 contains 15 residues. After removal of 7 bases from V and 4 bases from J, the junction contained 5 bases not matched to a gene. Germline CDR1 is LNHNV and CDR2 is YYDKDF (reference sequence). This chain's CDR3 is CATNPTSGRYNEQFF. CDR3 nucleotides: TGTGCCACCAATCCGACTAGCGGGAGATACAATGAGCAGTTCTTC.

This chain links TRBV4-1 with TRBJ2-5; 12 nucleotides agree with TRBD2. The CDR3 has 17 amino acids. Trimming took 1 base from V and 5 from J; bases not matched to a gene: 8. Germline-derived CDR1 and CDR2 are MGHRA and YSYEKL. The CDR3 DNA follows: TGCGCCAGCAGCCAAGGTAGACTAGCGGGGGAAGGGGAGACCCAGTACTTC. This translates into CASSQGRLAGEGETQYF.

V usage is TRBV28 and J usage is TRBJ1-2; D gene ambiguous. CDR1 and CDR2 from the germline V gene are MDHEN and SYDVKM. V shed 3 bases and J shed 5 bases, with 10 bases lying between them. CDR3 length equals 13 residues. DNA of the CDR3: TGTGCCAGCAGTTTGGTGGAGGATTATGGCTACACCTTC. This translates into CASSLVEDYGYTF.

This clone was seen a single time. The chain has TRBV28 and TRBJ1-5, with 9 bases identical to TRBD1. Per germline, CDR1 MDHEN and CDR2 SYDVKM. The CDR3 covers 17 residues. Trimming cost V 9 bases and J 2 bases; bases outside gene matches: 14. This CDR3 reads CASWPGQGPLGNQPQHF. In DNA, the CDR3 is TGTGCCAGTTGGCCGGGACAGGGTCCCCTCGGCAATCAGCCCCAGCATTTT.

The chain recombines TRBV5-1 with TRBJ2-3; TRBD2 matches at 11 bases. The CDR3 is made up of 16 amino acids. Germline CDR1 and CDR2: SGHRS and YFSETQ. V dropped 1 base and J dropped 2; count of bases not matched to a gene: 3. CDR3 protein: CASSLTSGRPTDTQYF. The CDR3 DNA reads as TGCGCCAGCAGCTTGACTAGCGGGAGACCCACAGATACGCAGTATTTT.

The gene calls are TRBV7-9 and TRBJ2-1, with TRBD2 as a possible D gene (5 bases). The CDR3 has 14 amino acids. Germline loops: CDR1 SEHNR, CDR2 FQNEAQ (reference sequence). V lost 2 bases to trimming and J lost 9 bases, with 14 bases between them. The CDR3 reads CASSLSALVVEQFF. DNA of the CDR3: TGTGCCAGCAGCTTAAGTGCACTAGTGGTTGAGCAGTTCTTC. Variable domain in full (rest from reference TRBV7-9 and TRBJ2-1): DTGVSQNPRHKITKRGQNVTFRCDPISEHNRLYWYRQTLGQGPEFLTYFQNEAQLEKSRLLSDRFSAERPKGSFSTLEIQRTEQGDSAMYLCASSLSALVVEQFFGPGTRLTVL.

The chain links TRBV5-1 to TRBJ2-7, with a weak D call TRBD2 (5 bases). Germline V CDR1 and CDR2: SGHRS, YFSETQ. The CDR3 spans 15 residues. Trimming shortened V by 4 bases and J by 1 base, and 15 bases separated the two germline ends. Here the CDR3 DNA reads TGCGCCAGCAGCCCGAGCGGCGGCAGTTCCTACGAGCAGTACTTC. It specifies CASSPSGGSSYEQYF.

The V and J genes are TRBV11-2 and TRBJ2-7; 11 bases fit TRBD2. The CDR3 has 15 residues. The junction had 10 bases not matched to a gene; V was cut back by 5 bases and J by 7 bases. Germline CDR1 SGHAT, CDR2 FQNNGV. DNA of the CDR3: TGTGCCAGCAGCCCGACGTCTAGCGGGAGGACGGAGCAGTACTTC. This sequence encodes CASSPTSSGRTEQYF.

V is TRBV4-2 and J is TRBJ2-1; a weak D match, TRBD2 (5 bases). CDR3 length: 17 residues. The V gene's germline CDR1 is LGHNA and CDR2 YNFKEQ. V lost 0 bases to trimming and J lost 0 bases, with 12 bases between them. DNA for the CDR3: TGTGCCAGCAGCCAAGATCGTCGGGGAAGCTCCTACAATGAGCAGTTCTTC. This sequence encodes CASSQDRRGSSYNEQFF.

V gene TRBV6-1 combines with J gene TRBJ2-7, with a tentative D call TRBD1 (5 bases). V was clipped by 7 bases and J by 3 bases, with 10 bases between them. Germline values: CDR1 MNHNS, CDR2 SASEGT. This CDR3 is built from 12 residues. The CDR3 region is CASTGHYYEQYF. The CDR3 nucleotides are TGTGCCAGCACAGGGCACTACTACGAGCAGTACTTC.

The chain has TRBV2 and TRBJ1-1, with a possible D match to TRBD1 (6 bases). This CDR3 comprises 11 residues. V lost 9 bases to trimming and J lost 5 bases, with 10 bases between them. Germline V gene lookup returns CDR1 SNHLY and CDR2 FYNNEI. CDR3 coding DNA: TGTGCCAGAGTAACAGGGACTGAAGCTTTCTTT. Its translation: CARVTGTEAFF.

This chain links TRBV2 with TRBJ2-2, with 8 bases that match TRBD2. This CDR3 region has 14 residues. The V and J ends lost 8 bases and 8 bases, in that order; junction bases with no gene match: 10. CDR1 and CDR2 (germline): SNHLY, FYNNEI. CDR3 in DNA: TGTGCCAGCTCCAAGCGGGAGTCCCGTGGGGAGCTGTTTTTT. Protein product: CASSKRESRGELFF.

The chain carries TRBV7-3 and TRBJ2-7, with 7 positions matching TRBD2. CDR1 SGHTA and CDR2 FQGTGA come from the germline V gene. The V gene end was trimmed by 1 base and the J gene end by 0 bases; junction bases not matched to a gene: 3. The CDR3 covers 15 residues. The CDR3 sequence is CASSLMGGSSYEQYF. The CDR3 DNA follows: TGTGCCAGCAGCTTAATGGGGGGGAGCTCCTACGAGCAGTACTTC. The full variable domain, with the rest looked up from reference TRBV7-3 and TRBJ2-7, is GAGVSQTPSNKVTEKGKYVELRCDPISGHTALYWYRQSLGQGPEFLIYFQGTGAADDSGLPNDRFFAVRPEGSVSTLKIQRTERGDSAVYLCASSLMGGSSYEQYFGPGTRLTVT.

This clone was observed once. The V call is TRBV7-2, the J call TRBJ2-3; a possible D gene is TRBD2 (6 bases). Germline CDR1 SGHTA, CDR2 FQGNSA. Trimming stripped 5 bases from V and 3 bases from J, with 15 bases between. The CDR3 has 15 amino acids. CDR3 sequence reads: CASSRGRLETDTQYF. The CDR3 DNA sequence: TGTGCCAGCAGCCGTGGGAGACTAGAGACAGATACGCAGTATTTT.